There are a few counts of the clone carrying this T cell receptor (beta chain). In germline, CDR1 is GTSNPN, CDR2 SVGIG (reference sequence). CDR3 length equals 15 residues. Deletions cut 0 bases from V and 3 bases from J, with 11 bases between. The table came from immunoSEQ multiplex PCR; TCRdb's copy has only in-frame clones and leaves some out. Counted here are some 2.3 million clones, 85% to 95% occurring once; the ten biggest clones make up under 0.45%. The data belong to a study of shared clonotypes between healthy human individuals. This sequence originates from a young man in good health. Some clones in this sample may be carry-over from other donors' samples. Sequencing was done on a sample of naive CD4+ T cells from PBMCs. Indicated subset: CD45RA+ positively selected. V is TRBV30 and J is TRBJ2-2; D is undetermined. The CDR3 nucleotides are TGTGCCTGGAGTGTCGTCAGACCCCACACCGGGGAGCTGTTTTTT. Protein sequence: CAWSVVRPHTGELFF.